The present T cell receptor beta chain was sequenced within a study of CD8 T cell repertoires and HIV-1 epitope variants. Study overall: Control wells had CMV/EBV/flu peptides, negative Ebola AY9, or no peptide. Tested: three Gag epitope families, Nef HW9 and YT9.

By sample share, this clone is large. Its antigen remains unidentified. V lost 4 bases, J lost 3 bases, and 19 bases lay in between. Germline assignment: CDR1 SGHDT and CDR2 YYEEEE. The CDR3 consists of 16 residues. Sequencing was performed with immunoSEQ multiplex PCR; in TCRdb, only in-frame clones are kept and a portion is missing. The repertoire holds about 5,000 clones, with 66% as singletons. V usage is TRBV5-6 and J usage is TRBJ1-2, with unresolved D. The specimen was cultured CD8+ T cells derived from PBMCs. This clonotype was obtained from a male donor with HIV. CDR3 loop: CASSPWPVELDYGYTF. CDR3 sequence (DNA): TGTGCCAGCAGCCCTTGGCCGGTAGAATTGGACTATGGCTACACCTTC.